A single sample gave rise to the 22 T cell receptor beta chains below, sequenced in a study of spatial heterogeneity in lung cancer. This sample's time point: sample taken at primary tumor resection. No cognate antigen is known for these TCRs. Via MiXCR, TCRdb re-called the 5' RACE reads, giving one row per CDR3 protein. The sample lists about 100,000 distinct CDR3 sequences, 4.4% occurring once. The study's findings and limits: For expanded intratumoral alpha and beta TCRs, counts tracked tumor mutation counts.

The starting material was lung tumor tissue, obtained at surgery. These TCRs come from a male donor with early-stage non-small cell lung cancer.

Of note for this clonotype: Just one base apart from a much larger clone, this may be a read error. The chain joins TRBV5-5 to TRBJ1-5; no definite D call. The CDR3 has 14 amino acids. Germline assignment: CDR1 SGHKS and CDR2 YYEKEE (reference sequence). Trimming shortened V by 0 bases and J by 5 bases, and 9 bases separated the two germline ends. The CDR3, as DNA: TGTGCCAGCAGCTTGGGGGCAGTTGATCAGCCCCAGCATTTT. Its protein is CASSLGAVDQPQHF.

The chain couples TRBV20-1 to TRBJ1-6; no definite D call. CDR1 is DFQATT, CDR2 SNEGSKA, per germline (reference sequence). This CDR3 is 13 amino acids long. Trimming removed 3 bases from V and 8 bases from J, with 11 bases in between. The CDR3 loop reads CSARPDVDSPLHF. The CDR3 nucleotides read TGCAGTGCTAGGCCTGACGTTGATTCACCCCTCCACTTT.

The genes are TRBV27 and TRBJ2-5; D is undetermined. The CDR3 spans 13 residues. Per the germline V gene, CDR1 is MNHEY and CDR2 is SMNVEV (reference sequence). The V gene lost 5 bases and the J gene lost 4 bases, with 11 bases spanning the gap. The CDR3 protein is CASSRIPGETQYF. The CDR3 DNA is TGTGCCAGCAGTCGGATCCCCGGAGAGACCCAGTACTTC.

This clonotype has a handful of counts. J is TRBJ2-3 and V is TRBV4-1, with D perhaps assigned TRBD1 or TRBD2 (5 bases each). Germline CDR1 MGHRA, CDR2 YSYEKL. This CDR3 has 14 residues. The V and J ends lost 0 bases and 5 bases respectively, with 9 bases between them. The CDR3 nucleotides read TGCGCCAGCAGCCAAGACAGTGGGGGAGATACGCAGTATTTT. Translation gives CASSQDSGGDTQYF.

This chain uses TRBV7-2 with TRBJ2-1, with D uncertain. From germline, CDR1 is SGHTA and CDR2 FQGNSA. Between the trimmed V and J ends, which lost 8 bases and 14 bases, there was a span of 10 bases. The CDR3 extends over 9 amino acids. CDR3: CASVSGKFF. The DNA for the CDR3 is TGTGCCAGCGTCTCAGGAAAGTTCTTC.

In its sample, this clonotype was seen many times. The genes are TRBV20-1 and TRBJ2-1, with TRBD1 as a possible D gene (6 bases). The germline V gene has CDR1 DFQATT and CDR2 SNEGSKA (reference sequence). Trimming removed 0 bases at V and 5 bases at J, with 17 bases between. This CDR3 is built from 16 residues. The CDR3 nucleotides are TGCAGTGCTAGAGATTTCGGGGACATCCGCAACAATGAGCAGTTCTTC. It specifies CSARDFGDIRNNEQFF.

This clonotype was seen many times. The DNA of the CDR3 is TGTGCCAGCAGTTTGCCCCTAGCGGGAACTGGTGAGCAGTTCTTC. Translating it yields CASSLPLAGTGEQFF. The V call is TRBV28, the J call TRBJ2-1, with TRBD2 identical over 9 bases. There are 15 residues in the CDR3. Unmatched junction bases numbered 9, after V lost 3 bases and J lost 9 bases. Germline lookup yields CDR1 MDHEN and CDR2 SYDVKM. Based on the CDR3 plus reference TRBV28 and TRBJ2-1, the full variable domain is DVKVTQSSRYLVKRTGEKVFLECVQDMDHENMFWYRQDPGLGLRLIYFSYDVKMKEKGDIPEGYSVSREKKERFSLILESASTNQTSMYLCASSLPLAGTGEQFFGPGTRLTVL.

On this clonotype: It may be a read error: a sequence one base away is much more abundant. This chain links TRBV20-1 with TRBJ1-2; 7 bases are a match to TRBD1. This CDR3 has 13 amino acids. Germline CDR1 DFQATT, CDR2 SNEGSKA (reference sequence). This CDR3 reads CSTRPGTDYGYTF. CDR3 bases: TGCAGTACTAGACCCGGGACAGACTATGGCTACACCTTC.

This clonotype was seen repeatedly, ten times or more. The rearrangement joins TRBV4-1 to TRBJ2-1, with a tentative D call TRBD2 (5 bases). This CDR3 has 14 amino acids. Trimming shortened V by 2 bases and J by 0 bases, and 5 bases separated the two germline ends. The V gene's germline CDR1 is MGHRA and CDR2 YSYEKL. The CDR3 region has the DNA TGCGCCAGCAGCCAAACTAGCTCCTACAATGAGCAGTTCTTC. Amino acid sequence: CASSQTSSYNEQFF.

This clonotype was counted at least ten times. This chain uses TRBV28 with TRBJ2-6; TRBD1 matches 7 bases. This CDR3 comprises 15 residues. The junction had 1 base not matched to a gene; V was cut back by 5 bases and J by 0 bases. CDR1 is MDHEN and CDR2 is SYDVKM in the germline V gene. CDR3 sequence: CASSRDSSGANVLTF. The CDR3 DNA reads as TGTGCCAGCAGTCGGGACAGCTCTGGGGCCAACGTCCTGACTTTC.

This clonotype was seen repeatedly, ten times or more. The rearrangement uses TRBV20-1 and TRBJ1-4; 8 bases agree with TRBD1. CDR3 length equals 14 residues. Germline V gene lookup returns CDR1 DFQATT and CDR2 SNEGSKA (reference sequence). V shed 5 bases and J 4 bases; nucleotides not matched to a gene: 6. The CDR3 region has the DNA TGCAGTGCTCGTACAGGGGGGTATAATGAAAAACTGTTTTTT. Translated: CSARTGGYNEKLFF.

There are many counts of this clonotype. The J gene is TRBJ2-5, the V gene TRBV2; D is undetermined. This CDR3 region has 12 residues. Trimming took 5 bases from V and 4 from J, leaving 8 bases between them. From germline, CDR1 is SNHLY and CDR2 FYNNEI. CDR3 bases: TGTGCCAGCAGTTTCGCCGGAGAGACCCAGTACTTC. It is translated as CASSFAGETQYF.

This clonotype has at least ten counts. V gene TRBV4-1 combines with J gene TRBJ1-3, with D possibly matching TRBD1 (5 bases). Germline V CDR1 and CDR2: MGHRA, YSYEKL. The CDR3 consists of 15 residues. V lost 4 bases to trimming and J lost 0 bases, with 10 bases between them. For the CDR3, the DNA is TGCGCCAGCAGCCTAACCGACAGCTCTGGAAACACCATATATTTT. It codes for CASSLTDSSGNTIYF.

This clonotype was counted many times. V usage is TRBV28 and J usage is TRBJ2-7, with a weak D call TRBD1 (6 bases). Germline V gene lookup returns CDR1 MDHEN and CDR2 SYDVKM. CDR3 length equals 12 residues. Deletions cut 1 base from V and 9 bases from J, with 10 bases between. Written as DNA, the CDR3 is TGTGCCAGCAGTTTATATACGGACAGGCAGTACTTC. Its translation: CASSLYTDRQYF.

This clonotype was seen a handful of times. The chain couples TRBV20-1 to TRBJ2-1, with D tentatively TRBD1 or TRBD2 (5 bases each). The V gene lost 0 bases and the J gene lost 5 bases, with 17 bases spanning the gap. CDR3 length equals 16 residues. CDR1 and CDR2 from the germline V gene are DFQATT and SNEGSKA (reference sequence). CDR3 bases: TGCAGTGCTAGAGACGGACGGGGAGCCAGGGACAATGAGCAGTTCTTC. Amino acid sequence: CSARDGRGARDNEQFF.

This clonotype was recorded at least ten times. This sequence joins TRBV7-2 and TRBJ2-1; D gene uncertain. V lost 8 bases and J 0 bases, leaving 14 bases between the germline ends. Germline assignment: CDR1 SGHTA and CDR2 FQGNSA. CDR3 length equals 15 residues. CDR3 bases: TGTGCCAGCCTCTGGGCGGCAAGCTCCTACAATGAGCAGTTCTTC. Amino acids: CASLWAASSYNEQFF.

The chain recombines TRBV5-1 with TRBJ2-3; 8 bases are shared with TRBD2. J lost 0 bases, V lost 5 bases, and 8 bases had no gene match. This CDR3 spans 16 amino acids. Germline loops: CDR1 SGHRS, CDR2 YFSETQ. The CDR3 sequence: CASSRIAGTSTDTQYF. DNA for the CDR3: TGCGCCAGCAGTCGTATAGCGGGGACTAGCACAGATACGCAGTATTTT.

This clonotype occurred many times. As DNA, the CDR3 is TGTGCCAGCAGCTTAGAAATGTATGGCTACACCTTC. Translating it yields CASSLEMYGYTF. The chain joins TRBV7-9 to TRBJ1-2; unclear D gene. Trimming removed 1 base from V and 5 bases from J, with 5 bases in between. The CDR3 extends over 12 amino acids. CDR1 is SEHNR and CDR2 is FQNEAQ in the germline V gene (reference sequence).

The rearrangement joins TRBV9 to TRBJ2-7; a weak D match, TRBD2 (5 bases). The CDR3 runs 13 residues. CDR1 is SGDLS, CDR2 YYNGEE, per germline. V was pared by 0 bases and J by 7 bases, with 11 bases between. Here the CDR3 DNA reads TGTGCCAGCAGCGTAGCCGACTATTTAGAGCAGTACTTC. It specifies CASSVADYLEQYF.

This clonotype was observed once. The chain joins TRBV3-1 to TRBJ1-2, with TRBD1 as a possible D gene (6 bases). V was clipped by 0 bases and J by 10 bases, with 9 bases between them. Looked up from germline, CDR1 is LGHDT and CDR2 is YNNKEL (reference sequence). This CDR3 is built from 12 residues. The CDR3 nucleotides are TGTGCCAGCAGCCAAGATGGACAGCTCTACACCTTC. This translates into CASSQDGQLYTF.

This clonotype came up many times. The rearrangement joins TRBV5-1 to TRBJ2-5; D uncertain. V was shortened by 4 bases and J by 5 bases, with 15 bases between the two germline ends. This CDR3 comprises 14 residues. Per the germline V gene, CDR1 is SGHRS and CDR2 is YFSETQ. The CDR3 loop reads CASSKAPGQETQYF. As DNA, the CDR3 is TGCGCCAGCAGCAAAGCCCCTGGTCAGGAGACCCAGTACTTC.

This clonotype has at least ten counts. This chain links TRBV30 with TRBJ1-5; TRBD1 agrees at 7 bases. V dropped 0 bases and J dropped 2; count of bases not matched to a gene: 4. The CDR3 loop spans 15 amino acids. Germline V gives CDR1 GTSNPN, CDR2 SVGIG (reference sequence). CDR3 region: CAWSVGRGGNQPQHF. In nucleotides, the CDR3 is TGTGCCTGGAGTGTGGGCAGGGGGGGCAATCAGCCCCAGCATTTT. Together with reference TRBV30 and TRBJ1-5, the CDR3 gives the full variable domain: SQTIHQWPATLVQPVGSPLSLECTVEGTSNPNLYWYRQAAGRGLQLLFYSVGIGQISSEVPQNLSASRPQDRQFILSSKKLLLSDSGFYLCAWSVGRGGNQPQHFGDGTRLSIL.